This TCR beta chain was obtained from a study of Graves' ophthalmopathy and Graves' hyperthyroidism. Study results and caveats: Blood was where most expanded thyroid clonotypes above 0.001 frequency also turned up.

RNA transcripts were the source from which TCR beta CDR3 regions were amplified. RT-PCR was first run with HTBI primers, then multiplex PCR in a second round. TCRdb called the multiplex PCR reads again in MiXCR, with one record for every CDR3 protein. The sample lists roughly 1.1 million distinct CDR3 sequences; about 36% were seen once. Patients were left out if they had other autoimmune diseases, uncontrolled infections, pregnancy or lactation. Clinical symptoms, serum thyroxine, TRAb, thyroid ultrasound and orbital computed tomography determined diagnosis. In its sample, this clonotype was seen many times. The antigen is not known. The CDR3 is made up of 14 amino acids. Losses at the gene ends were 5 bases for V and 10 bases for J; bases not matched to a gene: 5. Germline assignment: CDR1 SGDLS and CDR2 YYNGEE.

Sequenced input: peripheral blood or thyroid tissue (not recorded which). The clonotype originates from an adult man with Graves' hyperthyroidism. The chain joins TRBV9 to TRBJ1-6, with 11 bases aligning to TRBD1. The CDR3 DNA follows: TGTGCCAGCAGACAGGACAGGGGGCGATCACCCCTCCACTTT. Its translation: CASRQDRGRSPLHF.